These 23 T cell receptor beta chains originate from one sample sequenced in a study of T cell repertoires in cytomegalovirus infection. TCRdb reprocessed the reads with MiXCR, giving one entry per CDR3 protein. The sample carries approximately 300,000 distinct CDR3 sequences, roughly 25% recorded once. Their recognized antigens are unknown. Material: cultured PBMCs, obtained from culture after CMV antigen stimulation. The receptors come from a human donor in good health (CMV status not recorded). Some clones in this sample may be carry-over from other donors' samples.

This clonotype has a handful of counts. The chain is built from TRBV3-1 and TRBJ2-3, with D tentatively TRBD2 (5 bases). Looked up from germline, CDR1 is LGHDT and CDR2 is YNNKEL (reference sequence). Trimming took 4 bases from V and 3 from J, leaving 14 bases between them. The CDR3 sequence is 15 residues long. The CDR3 DNA reads TGTGCCAGCAGCCGCATGGCGGGCCAAACAGATACGCAGTATTTT. Protein product: CASSRMAGQTDTQYF.

The rearrangement joins TRBV2 to TRBJ2-3, with a tentative D call TRBD1 (6 bases). The CDR3 extends over 15 amino acids. CDR1 and CDR2 (germline): SNHLY, FYNNEI. V was pared by 3 bases and J by 4 bases, with 14 bases between. The CDR3 reads CASSDGQSFADTQYF. The DNA of the CDR3 is TGTGCCAGCAGTGATGGACAGAGCTTCGCAGATACGCAGTATTTT.

The chain joins TRBV2 to TRBJ1-1; no clear D. V lost 6 bases, J lost 0 bases, and 8 bases lay in between. This CDR3 is built from 13 residues. Germline-derived CDR1 and CDR2 are SNHLY and FYNNEI. CDR3 nucleotides: TGTGCCAGCAGGGACGGGTTGAACACTGAAGCTTTCTTT. Translated: CASRDGLNTEAFF. The whole variable domain, remainder taken from reference TRBV2 and TRBJ1-1, is EPEVTQTPSHQVTQMGQEVILRCVPISNHLYFYWYRQILGQKVEFLVSFYNNEISEKSEIFDDQFSVERPDGSNFTLKIRSTKLEDSAMYFCASRDGLNTEAFFGQGTRLTVV.

This clonotype was counted only a few times. The chain combines TRBV4-3 with TRBJ1-1, with D perhaps TRBD1 (5 bases). Trimming stripped 2 bases from V and 2 bases from J, with 15 bases between. The germline CDR1 and CDR2 sequences are LGHNA and YSLEER. The CDR3 has 16 amino acids. The CDR3 nucleotides are TGCGCCAGCAGCCAAACCCCACCGACAGTTAACACTGAAGCTTTCTTT. Translated: CASSQTPPTVNTEAFF.

This clonotype was counted a single time. The rearrangement joins TRBV9 to TRBJ2-1; possible D gene TRBD2, 5 bases. CDR1 and CDR2 from the germline V gene are SGDLS and YYNGEE. The CDR3 is 17 residues long. The V gene lost 0 bases and the J gene lost 6 bases, with 19 bases spanning the gap. CDR3 nucleotide sequence: TGTGCCAGCAGCGTAGAGCGGTACCTTCCTCGAGGCAATGAGCAGTTCTTC. Protein sequence: CASSVERYLPRGNEQFF.

The chain carries TRBV6-6 and TRBJ2-1; D is ambiguous. Germline CDR1 reads MNHNY; CDR2 reads SVGAGI (reference sequence). The V and J ends lost 7 bases and 10 bases respectively, with 23 bases between them. The CDR3 spans 15 residues. In DNA, the CDR3 is TGTGCCAGCACCCCGGCATTGGGAACCATGGGGGAGCAGTTCTTC. It encodes CASTPALGTMGEQFF.

The chain is built from TRBV27 and TRBJ1-1; D possibly corresponds to TRBD1 (5 bases). The ends were cut back, 5 bases at V and 6 bases at J, with 13 bases in the middle. From germline, CDR1 is MNHEY and CDR2 SMNVEV (reference sequence). CDR3 length: 13 residues. The CDR3 region is CASSIVVGAEAFF. The DNA for the CDR3 is TGTGCCAGCAGTATCGTGGTGGGGGCTGAAGCTTTCTTT.

The rearrangement links TRBV9 to TRBJ2-5, with D unresolved. Germline lookup yields CDR1 SGDLS and CDR2 YYNGEE. This CDR3 has 13 amino acids. V was trimmed by 3 bases and J by 5 bases, leaving 11 bases between them. CDR3 sequence: CASSGQARETQYF. The CDR3 DNA follows: TGTGCCAGCAGCGGCCAGGCGCGGGAGACCCAGTACTTC.

On this clonotype itself: An end of the junction does not agree with germline; a read error may underlie this. V and J are TRBV6-2 or TRBV6-3 and TRBJ2-1; D is perhaps TRBD2 (5 bases). Germline CDR1 reads MNHEY; CDR2 reads SVGEGT. The CDR3 spans 14 residues. The CDR3 region is CTSIYNRGYNEQFF. The DNA for the CDR3 is TGTACCAGCATCTACAATCGGGGATACAATGAGCAGTTCTTC.

The V and J genes are TRBV28 and TRBJ1-5; D is unresolved. The V gene's germline CDR1 is MDHEN and CDR2 SYDVKM. CDR3 size: 12 residues. V was pared by 3 bases and J by 8 bases, with 8 bases between. The CDR3 DNA follows: TGTGCCAGCAGTTTGATTGCGGAGCCCCAGCATTTT. Its translation is CASSLIAEPQHF.

Many counts were recorded for this clonotype. The genes are TRBV7-9 and TRBJ2-2; D not certain. V shed 0 bases and J shed 6 bases, with 11 bases lying between them. Germline-derived CDR1 and CDR2 are SEHNR and FQNEAQ (reference sequence). CDR3 size: 15 residues. The CDR3 DNA reads as TGTGCCAGCAGCTTAGCAGGGTCTTTGGCCGGGGAGCTGTTTTTT. This sequence encodes CASSLAGSLAGELFF.

This sequence joins TRBV19 and TRBJ1-5; no definite D call. CDR3 length: 14 residues. The V gene lost 2 bases and the J gene lost 4 bases, with 9 bases spanning the gap. The germline gives CDR1 LNHDA, CDR2 SQIVND (reference sequence). The CDR3 region has the DNA TGTGCCAGTAGTATAAGGCCCGGGAATCAGCCCCAGCATTTT. Encoded protein: CASSIRPGNQPQHF.

This clonotype has just a few counts. The chain joins TRBV7-2 to TRBJ1-3; TRBD1 might be the D (5 bases). The CDR3 covers 13 residues. The germline CDR1 and CDR2 sequences are SGHTA and FQGNSA. V lost 3 bases to trimming and J lost 11 bases, with 14 bases between them. The CDR3 sequence: CASSFQGSLAIYF. CDR3 bases: TGTGCCAGCAGCTTTCAGGGTTCGCTTGCCATATATTTT. The variable domain in full, completed from reference TRBV7-2 and TRBJ1-3, reads GAGVSQSPSNKVTEKGKDVELRCDPISGHTALYWYRQSLGQGLEFLIYFQGNSAPDKSGLPSDRFSAERTGGSVSTLTIQRTQQEDSAVYLCASSFQGSLAIYFGEGSWLTVV.

This clonotype was picked up a small number of times. This rearrangement joins TRBV6-6 to TRBJ2-1, with 15 bases identical to TRBD2. The germline V gene encodes CDR1 MNHNY and CDR2 SVGAGI (reference sequence). V lost 6 bases and J lost 0; bases outside the gene matches: 6. The CDR3 length is 18 residues. CDR3: CASRGTSGRRSSYNEQFF. CDR3 DNA sequence: TGTGCCAGCAGAGGGACTAGCGGGAGGAGGAGCTCCTACAATGAGCAGTTCTTC.

Many counts were recorded for this clonotype. The V and J genes are TRBV12-3 or TRBV12-4 and TRBJ2-7; 8 nucleotides agree with TRBD1. V was pared by 6 bases and J by 2 bases, with 9 bases of the junction left unmatched. This CDR3 is built from 15 residues. The CDR3 DNA reads TGTGCCAGCAGGGTGGGACAGGAGGAAGCCTACGAGCAGTACTTC. Its translation: CASRVGQEEAYEQYF.

This clonotype was observed a handful of times. J is TRBJ2-1 and V is TRBV6-5; 10 bases fit TRBD1. This CDR3 is 15 amino acids long. V dropped 2 bases and J dropped 7; count of bases not matched to a gene: 5. Germline V lookup: CDR1 MNHEY, CDR2 SVGAGI. The CDR3 sequence: CASSYTGTGANEQFF. The CDR3 DNA reads TGTGCCAGCAGTTACACCGGGACAGGGGCGAATGAGCAGTTCTTC.

This clonotype appeared a few times. It may be a read error: a sequence one base away is much more abundant. This chain links TRBV25-1 with TRBJ1-2; 8 nucleotides match TRBD1. Germline-derived CDR1 and CDR2 are MGHDK and SYGVNS. The CDR3 has 13 amino acids. With 6 bases clipped from V and 3 bases from J, the junction kept 3 bases outside the gene matches. In DNA form, the CDR3 reads TGTGCCAGCAGCGCGGACAGGGACTATGGCTACACCTTC. This translates into CASSADRDYGYTF.

The genes are TRBV7-2 and TRBJ1-5, with D unresolved. CDR3 size: 14 residues. The V gene lost 1 base and the J gene lost 4 bases, with 8 bases spanning the gap. Looked up from germline, CDR1 is SGHTA and CDR2 is FQGNSA. CDR3 nucleotide sequence: TGTGCCAGCAGCTTAGTACAGTTGAATCAGCCCCAGCATTTT. This encodes CASSLVQLNQPQHF.

Only one count was recorded for this clonotype. The chain uses TRBV20-1 and TRBJ2-4; TRBD2 might be the D (6 bases). CDR1 DFQATT and CDR2 SNEGSKA come from the germline V gene (reference sequence). The CDR3 has 18 residues. V lost 6 bases, J lost 0 bases, and 24 bases lay in between. The chain's CDR3 is CSAPRLDGGSIAKNIQYF. In DNA form, the CDR3 reads TGCAGTGCCCCACGACTTGATGGGGGGTCAATAGCCAAAAACATTCAGTACTTC.

The chain couples TRBV28 to TRBJ1-1; 10 nucleotides align to TRBD1. Germline V lookup: CDR1 MDHEN, CDR2 SYDVKM. The CDR3 consists of 14 residues. V was clipped by 9 bases and J by 5 bases; unmatched bases: 9. CDR3 in DNA: TGTGCCAGTACGACAGGGGGCGCGTATACTGAAGCTTTCTTT. Translation gives CASTTGGAYTEAFF.

This chain uses TRBV20-1 with TRBJ1-5; no clear D. The CDR3 length is 13 residues. Germline V lookup: CDR1 DFQATT, CDR2 SNEGSKA (reference sequence). V was pared by 3 bases and J by 3 bases, with 9 bases between. The CDR3: CSARDALNQPQHF. Here the CDR3 DNA reads TGCAGTGCTAGGGACGCACTCAATCAGCCCCAGCATTTT.

The chain links TRBV7-2 to TRBJ1-3, with a possible D match to TRBD1 (5 bases). The CDR3 consists of 16 residues. Trimming left V 5 bases short and J 3 bases short, with 17 bases between. CDR1 and CDR2 (germline): SGHTA, FQGNSA. In nucleotides, the CDR3 is TGTGCCAGCAGCCGGGGATCGGGGACCGGTGGAAACACCATATATTTT. This translates into CASSRGSGTGGNTIYF. Based on the CDR3 plus reference TRBV7-2 and TRBJ1-3, the full variable domain is GAGVSQSPSNKVTEKGKDVELRCDPISGHTALYWYRQSLGQGLEFLIYFQGNSAPDKSGLPSDRFSAERTGGSVSTLTIQRTQQEDSAVYLCASSRGSGTGGNTIYFGEGSWLTVV.

This clonotype was observed at least ten times. This sequence joins TRBV7-2 and TRBJ2-1; no clear D. This CDR3 is 11 amino acids long. Trimming cost V 4 bases and J 10 bases, with 8 bases left between them. Germline-derived CDR1 and CDR2 are SGHTA and FQGNSA. For the CDR3, the DNA is TGTGCCAGCAGCTACCGCACCGAGCAGTTCTTC. Its protein is CASSYRTEQFF.